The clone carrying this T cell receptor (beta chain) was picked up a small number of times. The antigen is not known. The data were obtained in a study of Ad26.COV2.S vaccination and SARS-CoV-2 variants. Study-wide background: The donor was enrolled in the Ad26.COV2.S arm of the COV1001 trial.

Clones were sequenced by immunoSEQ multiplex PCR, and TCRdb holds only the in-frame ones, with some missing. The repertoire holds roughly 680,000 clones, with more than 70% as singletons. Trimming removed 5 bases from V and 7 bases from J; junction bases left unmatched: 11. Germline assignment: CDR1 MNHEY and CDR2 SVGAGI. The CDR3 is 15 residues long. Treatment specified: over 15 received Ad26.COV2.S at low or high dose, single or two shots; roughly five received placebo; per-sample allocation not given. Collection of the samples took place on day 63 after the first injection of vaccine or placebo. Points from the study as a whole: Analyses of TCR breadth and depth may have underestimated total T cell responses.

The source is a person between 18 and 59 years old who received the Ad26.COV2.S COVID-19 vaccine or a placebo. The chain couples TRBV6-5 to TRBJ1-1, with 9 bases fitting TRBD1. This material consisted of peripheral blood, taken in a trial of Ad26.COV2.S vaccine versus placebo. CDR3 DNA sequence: TGTGCCAGCAGTAATCCGGGACAGGGAATAATTGAAGCTTTCTTT. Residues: CASSNPGQGIIEAFF.